Listed below are T cell receptor beta chains from one sample, sequenced in a study of T cells in Graves' hyperthyroidism and ophthalmopathy. TCRdb re-derived calls from the multiplex PCR reads in MiXCR, one entry per CDR3 protein. The data show approximately 420,000 distinct CDR3 sequences, more than 12% seen once. The sample taken for sequencing was blood. The receptors derive from a woman between 25 and 40 years old with Graves' hyperthyroidism. Both conserved end residues are part of each CDR3. D genes are given only for firm matches. Expanded clones are given a class, and other clones once, few, many or no size at all.

v_call: TRBV28; j_call: TRBJ1-2; d_call: TRBD1; clone_size: many; cdr3_aa: CASSSDREGYTF; cdr3_nt: TGTGCCAGCAGTTCGGACAGGGAAGGCTACACCTTC
v_call: TRBV10-3; j_call: TRBJ2-5; d_call: TRBD1; clone_size: many; cdr3_aa: CAISRSRTGGGETQYF; cdr3_nt: TGTGCCATCAGTCGGTCCCGGACAGGGGGCGGAGAGACCCAGTACTTC
v_call: TRBV18; j_call: TRBJ2-2; d_call: TRBD2; clone_size: few; cdr3_aa: CASSPLGLAGVVWNTGELFF; cdr3_nt: TGTGCCAGCTCACCACTAGGTCTCGCGGGAGTGGTCTGGAACACCGGGGAGCTGTTTTTT
v_call: TRBV3-1; j_call: TRBJ2-1; d_call: .; clone_size: many; cdr3_aa: CASSQDLVSTRANEQFF; cdr3_nt: TGTGCCAGCAGCCAAGATCTTGTTAGCACCCGGGCCAATGAGCAGTTCTTC
v_call: TRBV7-9; j_call: TRBJ2-7; d_call: TRBD1; clone_size: .; cdr3_aa: CASSLRRAGGSYEQYF; cdr3_nt: TGTGCCAGCAGCTTGAGGCGGGCAGGGGGCTCCTACGAGCAGTACTTC
v_call: TRBV20-1; j_call: TRBJ2-3; d_call: .; clone_size: many; cdr3_aa: CSARFSHTDTQYF; cdr3_nt: TGCAGTGCTAGATTTAGCCACACAGATACGCAGTATTTT
v_call: TRBV7-2; j_call: TRBJ2-3; d_call: .; clone_size: many; cdr3_aa: CASSTRGLGAGVLQYF; cdr3_nt: TGTGCCAGCTCGACAAGGGGGCTGGGGGCGGGAGTCTTGCAGTATTTT
v_call: TRBV5-6; j_call: TRBJ2-1; d_call: TRBD2; clone_size: few; cdr3_aa: CASSRTSGEQFF; cdr3_nt: TGTGCCAGCAGCAGGACTAGCGGCGAGCAGTTCTTC
v_call: TRBV7-2; j_call: TRBJ1-3; d_call: TRBD1; clone_size: few; cdr3_aa: CASSLTGDGNTIYF; cdr3_nt: TGTGCCAGCAGCTTAACAGGGGATGGAAACACCATATATTTT
v_call: TRBV27; j_call: TRBJ1-1; d_call: .; clone_size: .; cdr3_aa: CASSFSGEGMNTEAFF; cdr3_nt: TGTGCCAGCAGTTTCTCCGGGGAAGGTATGAACACTGAAGCTTTCTTT